This T cell receptor (beta chain) derives from a study of OX40 agonist ivuxolimab in advanced cancers. Points from the study as a whole: Low normalized T-cell clonal expansion also characterized some of the nonresponders. Undetermined was the antigen specificity of the expanded peripheral T cells. CD4+ and CD8+ blood T cells expanded clonally by week 6 at 0.1 to 3.0 mg/kg.

Data came from immunoSEQ multiplex PCR; TCRdb stores just in-frame clones and leaves some out. The top ten hold around 25% of the sample, which has roughly 61,000 clones, 92% seen once. This clone has a single count. Antigen specificity is unknown. The same CDR3 is also encoded by other DNA sequences in this sample. The CDR3 contains 11 residues. Trimming pared 5 bases from V and 6 bases from J, leaving 8 bases between. Looked up from germline, CDR1 is GTSNPN and CDR2 is SVGIG (reference sequence). Sequenced here: CD4+ or CD8+ T cells sorted from blood, sampled in a trial of the OX40 agonist ivuxolimab. This sequence originates from an adult with an advanced solid tumor such as melanoma, head and neck, liver or kidney cancer. The chain links TRBV30 to TRBJ2-1, with D perhaps TRBD2 (5 bases). DNA for the CDR3: TGTGCCTGGGCACTAGGCAATGAGCAGTTCTTC. Its protein product is CAWALGNEQFF.